One T cell receptor (beta chain) is described in this entry. This clone was counted only a few times. Its antigen has not been determined. There are no base qualities to consult, and no much larger clone falls within one base. Patients with autoimmune disease history or receiving systemic immunosuppression were excluded from the trial. In every dose cohort, peripheral blood was drawn for TCR sequencing at baseline, cycle 4 day 1, and cycle 7 day 1. The samples were taken from a phase I, first-in-human, multicenter, open-label dose-escalation trial of ivuxolimab. The trial enrolled adults with locally advanced or metastatic head and neck squamous cell, hepatocellular, melanoma or renal cell carcinoma. CD4+ and CD8+ T cells were sorted separately from peripheral blood before TCR sequencing. This sample is drawn from a study of OX40 agonist ivuxolimab in advanced cancers. Study-wide context: The costimulatory receptor OX40 (CD134) was targeted by ivuxolimab, a fully human IgG2 agonistic monoclonal antibody. Intravenous ivuxolimab was administered to patients every 2 weeks at six dose levels: 0.01, 0.1, 0.3, 1.5, 3 and 10 mg/kg. Of the approximately 50 dose-escalation patients, hepatocellular carcinoma was present in about 19, melanoma in about 15, renal cell carcinoma in 9 and head and neck cancer in 9. The dose-escalation cohort was 82.7% male with a mean age of about 58 years, ranging from roughly 20 to 85. Prior anti-PD-1, anti-PD-L1 or anti-CTLA-4 therapy was permitted, and checkpoint inhibitors had been received by roughly 40% of dose-escalation patients. Partial responses occurred in three dose-escalation patients, of whom one had hepatocellular carcinoma and two had cutaneous melanoma. Peripheral TCRbeta sequencing aimed to test whether ivuxolimab altered TCR sequence diversity and caused clonal T-cell expansion. The paper describes the monotherapy dose-escalation part (N of about 57 patients) of the phase I trial of ivuxolimab.

Here is what the overall study found, with its caveats: In the 0.1-3.0 mg/kg groups, partial responders had among the lowest normalized peripheral clonal expansion, particularly in CD8+ T cells. Low levels of normalized T-cell clonal expansion were also seen in some patients who did not respond. On average, CD8+ T cells showed more expanded clones than CD4+ T cells after ivuxolimab. The antigen specificity of the peripheral T cells that underwent clonal expansion was not determined. Clonal expansion of both CD4+ and CD8+ blood T cells was observed from baseline to week 6 at doses 0.1 to 3.0 mg/kg.

For sequencing of the TCRbeta CDR3 region, genomic DNA was extracted from the sorted cells. The immunoSEQ Assay was used for sequencing of TCRbeta CDR3 regions. Not all clones reach the TCRdb copy of this immuneACCESS table, which keeps in-frame sequences only. Checked studies attribute under half of the gap to unresolved V genes and leave the rest unexplained. The sample table lists roughly 66,000 clones, roughly 80% of them with a count of one. The ten biggest clones cover over 2% of the sample. Sequencing was performed on CD4+ or CD8+ T cells sorted from blood, taken in a trial of the OX40 agonist ivuxolimab. This TCR derives from an adult with an advanced solid tumor such as melanoma, head and neck, liver or kidney cancer.

The CDR3 corresponds to CASSQGLAGTGELFF. The sequence in DNA is TGCGCCAGCAGCCAAGGACTAGCGGGCACCGGGGAGCTGTTTTTT. The chain was built from TRBV5-1 and TRBJ2-2; TRBD2 aligns with 11 central bases. Including the terminal cysteine and phenylalanine, the CDR3 comprises 15 residues. The entry retains the CDR3 DNA only, 45 bases that are in frame from base 1. Taken from the germline V gene, the CDR1 and CDR2 loops are SGHRS and YFSETQ. The V end gives up 4 bases and the J end 4 bases, leaving 3 bases in the junction not matched to a gene.